These 20 T cell receptor beta chains came from one sample sequenced in a study of T cell changes during pregnancy in multiple sclerosis. The table came from immunoSEQ multiplex PCR; TCRdb's copy has only in-frame clones and leaves some out. Of more than 45,000 clones detected, approximately 90% appear once; the ten largest clones hold 0.64%. Sequenced here: CD4+ T cells from peripheral blood mononuclear cells, sampled after pregnancy. These receptors originate from a female donor with multiple sclerosis, enrolled in a pregnancy study.

The V gene is TRBV29-1, the J gene TRBJ2-2; TRBD2 aligns across 7 bases. This CDR3 has 15 residues. V lost 4 bases to trimming and J lost 3 bases; unmatched junction nucleotides: 8. Germline V gene sequence: CDR1 SQVTM, CDR2 ANQGSEA. The CDR3 DNA reads TGCAGCGTTGCTTTGCTAGCGGATTACACCGGGGAGCTGTTTTTT. It is translated as CSVALLADYTGELFF.

This clone has just a few counts. This chain connects TRBV6-6 to TRBJ1-1; a possible D gene is TRBD1 (6 bases). Germline V lookup: CDR1 MNHNY, CDR2 SVGAGI (reference sequence). The V end was cut by 7 bases, the J end by 1 base, with 10 bases between. The CDR3 covers 13 residues. The DNA for the CDR3 is TGTGCCAGCACCAGGACAGCGAACACTGAAGCTTTCTTT. It encodes CASTRTANTEAFF.

J is TRBJ1-3 and V is TRBV18; 8 bases match TRBD1. With 1 base clipped from V and 0 bases from J, the junction kept 5 bases outside the gene matches. The CDR3 has 17 amino acids. The germline V gene encodes CDR1 KGHSH and CDR2 LQKENI. The CDR3 sequence: CASSPLIGTGSGNTIYF. The CDR3 DNA sequence: TGTGCCAGCTCACCACTTATAGGGACAGGCTCTGGAAACACCATATATTTT.

The chain is built from TRBV7-2 and TRBJ2-3; a possible D gene is TRBD2 (5 bases). The CDR3 runs to 14 residues. V lost 7 bases to trimming and J lost 0 bases, with 11 bases between them. The germline gives CDR1 SGHTA, CDR2 FQGNSA. DNA for the CDR3: TGTGCCAGCAAGGCCCCGGGGAGCACAGATACGCAGTATTTT. Its translation is CASKAPGSTDTQYF.

This chain uses TRBV4-3 with TRBJ2-2, with D maybe TRBD1 (5 bases). The germline V gene encodes CDR1 LGHNA and CDR2 YSLEER. V shed 0 bases and J shed 4 bases, with 6 bases lying between them. The CDR3 is 14 amino acids. The CDR3 DNA sequence: TGCGCCAGCAGCCAAGATAGGGGCACCGGGGAGCTGTTTTTT. Protein product: CASSQDRGTGELFF.

This clone was recorded only once. The chain employs TRBV7-2 and TRBJ1-6; D not resolved. Trimming removed 8 bases from V and 0 bases from J, with 11 bases in between. Germline loops: CDR1 SGHTA, CDR2 FQGNSA. The length of the CDR3 is 15 residues. The CDR3 reads CASRRFSSYNSPLHF. The CDR3 DNA reads TGTGCCAGCCGGAGATTTAGCTCCTATAATTCACCCCTCCACTTT.

This rearrangement joins TRBV5-6 to TRBJ1-2; TRBD1 agrees at 9 bases. Per the germline V gene, CDR1 is SGHDT and CDR2 is YYEEEE. CDR3 length: 17 residues. V was clipped by 1 base and J by 4 bases; unmatched bases: 11. DNA of the CDR3: TGTGCCAGCAGCTTGTTTGGGGACAGGGTCGTATTCTATGGCTACACCTTC. This encodes CASSLFGDRVVFYGYTF. Complete variable domain (other parts from reference TRBV5-6 and TRBJ1-2): DAGVTQSPTHLIKTRGQQVTLRCSPKSGHDTVSWYQQALGQGPQFIFQYYEEEERQRGNFPDRFSGHQFPNYSSELNVNALLLGDSALYLCASSLFGDRVVFYGYTFGSGTRLTVV.

This chain joins TRBV9 and TRBJ2-2; 11 bases are a match to TRBD2. With V trimmed by 0 bases and J by 4 bases, 2 bases remained unmatched. The CDR3 is made up of 16 amino acids. Germline V CDR1 and CDR2: SGDLS, YYNGEE. In nucleotides, the CDR3 is TGTGCCAGCAGCGTAGGACTAGCGGGGCCCACCGGGGAGCTGTTTTTT. It encodes CASSVGLAGPTGELFF.

The V call is TRBV7-9, the J call TRBJ2-7; TRBD2 matches at 7 bases. Germline CDR1 reads SEHNR; CDR2 reads FQNEAQ (reference sequence). The junction had 9 bases not matched to a gene; V was cut back by 2 bases and J by 5 bases. This CDR3 has 15 amino acids. The CDR3 loop is CASSLMRGSVNEQYF. The CDR3 DNA reads as TGTGCCAGCAGCTTAATGCGGGGGTCGGTGAACGAGCAGTACTTC.

The chain combines TRBV7-3 with TRBJ1-2, with no clear D. This CDR3 is 13 amino acids long. Germline V gene sequence: CDR1 SGHTA, CDR2 FQGTGA. V was clipped by 2 bases and J by 4 bases, with 8 bases between them. CDR3 DNA sequence: TGTGCCAGCAGCTTAGTTCCCTTCTATGGCTACACCTTC. Translating it yields CASSLVPFYGYTF.

The chain employs TRBV11-2 and TRBJ2-3, with 9 bases matching TRBD2. The CDR3 has 16 amino acids. The germline V gene has CDR1 SGHAT and CDR2 FQNNGV. After removal of 5 bases from V and 4 bases from J, the junction contained 10 bases not matched to a gene. This chain's CDR3 is CASSPGGTSIPDTQYF. The CDR3 DNA is TGTGCCAGCAGCCCCGGGGGGACTAGCATCCCAGATACGCAGTATTTT.

This chain links TRBV7-2 with TRBJ2-3, with a weak D call TRBD2 (7 bases). The germline V and J ends were trimmed by 2 bases and 5 bases, with 14 bases remaining between them. Looked up from germline, CDR1 is SGHTA and CDR2 is FQGNSA. The CDR3 runs to 15 residues. CDR3 nucleotides: TGTGCCAGCAGCTTAACGGCGGGGGCCTTAGATACGCAGTATTTT. Protein sequence: CASSLTAGALDTQYF.

CDR3 in amino acids: CASSLGQGEAFF. The CDR3 DNA reads TGTGCCAGCTCTTTAGGACAGGGTGAAGCTTTCTTT. V is TRBV18 and J is TRBJ1-1, with 8 bases matching TRBD1. This CDR3 spans 12 amino acids. From germline, CDR1 is KGHSH and CDR2 LQKENI. Unmatched junction bases numbered 4, after V lost 6 bases and J lost 7 bases.

This chain links TRBV6-4 with TRBJ2-2; possible D gene TRBD2, 6 bases. Germline V gene sequence: CDR1 MRHNA, CDR2 SNTAGT. The V end lost 5 bases, the J end lost 0 bases, and 10 bases lay between the germline ends. The CDR3 covers 15 residues. CDR3 residues: CASSIGGPNTGELFF. CDR3 nucleotide sequence: TGTGCCAGCAGTATCGGGGGACCGAACACCGGGGAGCTGTTTTTT.

The gene calls are TRBV9 and TRBJ2-3; D is perhaps TRBD2 (6 bases). V dropped 1 base and J dropped 2 bases, with 11 bases sitting between them. This CDR3 contains 15 residues. Germline CDR1 is SGDLS and CDR2 is YYNGEE. CDR3 sequence: CASSVSGRNTDTQYF. For the CDR3, the DNA is TGTGCCAGCAGCGTAAGCGGGCGAAACACAGATACGCAGTATTTT. Together with reference TRBV9 and TRBJ2-3, the CDR3 gives the full variable domain: DSGVTQTPKHLITATGQRVTLRCSPRSGDLSVYWYQQSLDQGLQFLIQYYNGEERAKGNILERFSAQQFPDLHSELNLSSLELGDSALYFCASSVSGRNTDTQYFGPGTRLTVL.

The chain carries TRBV27 and TRBJ2-7; 7 nucleotides align to TRBD1. With 6 bases clipped from V and 4 bases from J, the junction kept 9 bases outside the gene matches. CDR1 and CDR2 from the germline V gene are MNHEY and SMNVEV (reference sequence). The CDR3 covers 14 residues. The CDR3: CASRRQGIGYEQYF. The CDR3 nucleotides read TGTGCCAGCAGGAGACAGGGTATCGGATACGAGCAGTACTTC.

The chain carries TRBV6-1 and TRBJ2-7; TRBD1 might be the D (6 bases). Germline CDR1 MNHNS, CDR2 SASEGT. This CDR3 comprises 14 residues. Trimming removed 6 bases at V and 4 bases at J, with 16 bases between. Here the CDR3 reads CASRMSEGVYEQYF. CDR3 DNA: TGTGCCAGCAGGATGAGCGAGGGGGTGTACGAGCAGTACTTC.

This chain uses TRBV7-3 with TRBJ2-5, with D possibly TRBD2 on 5 matching bases. V lost 0 bases, J lost 3 bases, and 5 bases lay in between. Per the germline V gene, CDR1 is SGHTA and CDR2 is FQGTGA. This CDR3 is built from 13 residues. CDR3 sequence reads: CASSLTREETQYF. The CDR3 DNA reads TGTGCCAGCAGCTTAACGAGGGAAGAGACCCAGTACTTC.

CDR3 in amino acids: CASRWGPEQFF. The CDR3 bases are TGTGCCAGCAGGTGGGGGCCTGAGCAGTTCTTC. The chain combines TRBV6-6 with TRBJ2-1; perhaps TRBD1 as D (6 bases). CDR3 size: 11 residues. V was clipped by 6 bases and J by 9 bases, with 9 bases between them. The germline V gene has CDR1 MNHNY and CDR2 SVGAGI (reference sequence).

The chain links TRBV7-8 to TRBJ2-2; 8 nucleotides match TRBD1. The V and J ends lost 5 bases and 1 base, in that order; junction bases with no gene match: 6. The CDR3 sequence is 16 residues long. CDR1 SGHVS and CDR2 FQNEAQ come from the germline V gene. As DNA, the CDR3 is TGTGCCAGCAGCCTTCAGGGGGCTCTGAACACCGGGGAGCTGTTTTTT. It specifies CASSLQGALNTGELFF.